This T cell receptor beta chain was obtained from a study of shared clonotypes between healthy human individuals. Germline V gene lookup returns CDR1 SGHRS and CDR2 YFSETQ. This CDR3 has 18 amino acids. V lost 2 bases, J lost 0 bases, and 9 bases stayed unmatched. Method: immunoSEQ multiplex PCR; TCRdb's copy keeps in-frame clones and lacks some. The data contain under 200,000 clones, over 80% of them seen just once; the ten biggest clones take up around 0.067%. The sequence derives from a woman in her twenties or thirties in good health. The V gene is TRBV5-1, the J gene TRBJ2-3, with 10 nucleotides matching TRBD2. Input material: naive CD4+ T cells sorted from blood. Subset here: CD45RA+ positively selected. The CDR3 sequence is CASSFTRTSGRSTDTQYF. The CDR3 DNA sequence: TGCGCCAGCAGCTTTACTAGGACTAGCGGACGTAGCACAGATACGCAGTATTTT. The whole variable domain, filled in from reference TRBV5-1 and TRBJ2-3, reads KAGVTQTPRYLIKTRGQQVTLSCSPISGHRSVSWYQQTPGQGLQFLFEYFSETQRNKGNFPGRFSGRQFSNSRSEMNVSTLELGDSALYLCASSFTRTSGRSTDTQYFGPGTRLTVL.